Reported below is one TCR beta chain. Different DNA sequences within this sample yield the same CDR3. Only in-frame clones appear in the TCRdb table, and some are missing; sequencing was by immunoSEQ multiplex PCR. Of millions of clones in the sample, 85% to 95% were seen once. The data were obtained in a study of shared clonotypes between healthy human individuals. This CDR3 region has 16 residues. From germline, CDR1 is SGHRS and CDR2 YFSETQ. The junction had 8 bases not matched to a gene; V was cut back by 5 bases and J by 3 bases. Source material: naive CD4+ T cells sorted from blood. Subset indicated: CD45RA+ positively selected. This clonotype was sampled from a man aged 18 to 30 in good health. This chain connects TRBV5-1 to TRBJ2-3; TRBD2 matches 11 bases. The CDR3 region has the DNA TGCGCCAGCAGTTCGGGGACTAGCGGATCTACAGATACGCAGTATTTT. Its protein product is CASSSGTSGSTDTQYF.